These 20 T cell receptor beta chains were all obtained from the same sample, sequenced in a study of tumor-infiltrating lymphocytes in localized non-small cell lung cancer. TCRdb's table, derived via immunoSEQ multiplex PCR, lists solely in-frame clones and lacks some. The table shows about 12,000 clones, with 66% occurring only once. Source material: lung tumor tissue. The source of these receptors is a human donor with non-small cell lung cancer.

The chain is built from TRBV5-1 and TRBJ2-7; maybe TRBD1 (5 bases). The V gene's germline CDR1 is SGHRS and CDR2 YFSETQ. This CDR3 has 14 amino acids. Trimming took off 4 bases at V and 1 base at J, with 12 bases between the two ends. CDR3 bases: TGCGCCAGCAGCACTATGGACACATCCTACGAGCAGTACTTC. This gives the protein CASSTMDTSYEQYF. Full variable domain (outside the CDR3, taken from reference TRBV5-1 and TRBJ2-7): KAGVTQTPRYLIKTRGQQVTLSCSPISGHRSVSWYQQTPGQGLQFLFEYFSETQRNKGNFPGRFSGRQFSNSRSEMNVSTLELGDSALYLCASSTMDTSYEQYFGPGTRLTVT.

This clone was detected a few times. The chain carries TRBV25-1 and TRBJ1-2; D is unclear. This CDR3 region has 12 residues. The germline V gene encodes CDR1 MGHDK and CDR2 SYGVNS. Trimming left V 3 bases short and J 1 base short, with 3 bases between. CDR3 in amino acids: CASSDHNYGYTF. The DNA of the CDR3 is TGTGCCAGCAGTGACCATAACTATGGCTACACCTTC.

This rearrangement joins TRBV5-1 to TRBJ2-3, with 9 bases lining up with TRBD2. The CDR3 runs to 16 residues. The trim removed 3 bases at V and 9 bases at J, leaving 14 bases unmatched. CDR1 and CDR2 (germline): SGHRS, YFSETQ. The CDR3 spells CASSSGGRGGPWTQYF. The CDR3 DNA reads as TGCGCCAGCAGCTCCGGCGGGCGGGGGGGCCCATGGACGCAGTATTTT.

This sequence joins TRBV2 and TRBJ2-7; D may be TRBD1 (5 bases). Trimming took off 5 bases at V and 0 bases at J, with 8 bases between the two ends. The CDR3 is 13 residues long. Germline V gives CDR1 SNHLY, CDR2 FYNNEI. CDR3 residues: CASSRQLSYEQYF. The CDR3 region has the DNA TGTGCCAGCAGTCGACAGCTCTCCTACGAGCAGTACTTC.

This clone showed up just a few times. V usage is TRBV6-5 and J usage is TRBJ1-5; 7 bases match TRBD1. J lost 9 bases, V lost 0 bases, and 2 bases had no gene match. CDR1 is MNHEY and CDR2 is SVGAGI in the germline V gene. The CDR3 is made up of 13 amino acids. In DNA, the CDR3 is TGTGCCAGCAGTTACTCACAGGGGAGGCCCCAGCATTTT. Its translation is CASSYSQGRPQHF.

This rearrangement joins TRBV10-3 to TRBJ2-2; no firm D call. Germline V CDR1 and CDR2: ENHRY, SYGVKD. The ends were cut back, 6 bases at V and 4 bases at J, with 9 bases in the middle. CDR3 length: 13 residues. The CDR3 sequence is CAIRSPRTGELFF. As DNA, the CDR3 is TGTGCCATCAGATCCCCCCGCACCGGGGAGCTGTTTTTT.

The V and J genes are TRBV7-9 and TRBJ1-2; possible D gene TRBD1, 6 bases. The length of the CDR3 is 13 residues. CDR1 SEHNR and CDR2 FQNEAQ come from the germline V gene (reference sequence). V was trimmed by 5 bases and J by 2 bases, leaving 9 bases between them. The CDR3 nucleotides read TGTGCCAGCAGCGAGACAGGAAACTATGGCTACACCTTC. Its protein product is CASSETGNYGYTF.

The chain employs TRBV9 and TRBJ2-5; D is uncertain. V was shortened by 2 bases and J by 5 bases, with 13 bases between the two germline ends. This CDR3 contains 14 residues. Germline CDR1 and CDR2: SGDLS and YYNGEE. The CDR3 spells CASSVDAGSETQYF. CDR3 bases: TGTGCCAGCAGCGTTGACGCCGGTTCGGAGACCCAGTACTTC.

This clone was recorded a few times. The chain couples TRBV2 to TRBJ2-1; TRBD2 aligns across 9 bases. The CDR3 extends over 15 amino acids. The V segment lost 2 bases and the J segment 4 bases; nucleotides outside the gene matches: 3. The germline CDR1 and CDR2 sequences are SNHLY and FYNNEI. CDR3 nucleotides: TGTGCCAGCAGTGAACAGAGCGGGGGGTACAATGAGCAGTTCTTC. Amino acid sequence: CASSEQSGGYNEQFF.

The chain uses TRBV5-1 and TRBJ2-7; D gene uncertain. V was trimmed by 1 base and J by 4 bases, leaving 6 bases between them. This CDR3 is built from 12 residues. The germline gives CDR1 SGHRS, CDR2 YFSETQ. In nucleotides, the CDR3 is TGCGCCAGCAGCTTGTTAGGGTACGAGCAGTACTTC. Protein sequence: CASSLLGYEQYF.

Only a few counts were recorded for this clone. This sequence joins TRBV6-4 and TRBJ2-1; 10 bases agree with TRBD2. Looked up from germline, CDR1 is MRHNA and CDR2 is SNTAGT. The CDR3 length is 16 residues. With 7 bases clipped from V and 1 base from J, the junction kept 7 bases outside the gene matches. This CDR3 is CASNIAGGGSYNEQFF. As DNA, the CDR3 is TGTGCCAGCAATATAGCGGGAGGAGGATCCTACAATGAGCAGTTCTTC.

The chain combines TRBV5-1 with TRBJ1-1, with 11 positions matching TRBD1. This CDR3 has 15 residues. Trimming at V came to 4 bases and at J to 5 bases, leaving 7 bases not matched to a gene. The germline CDR1 and CDR2 sequences are SGHRS and YFSETQ. The CDR3 protein is CASSPRTGGRTEAFF. CDR3 DNA sequence: TGCGCCAGCAGCCCCCGGACAGGGGGCCGAACTGAAGCTTTCTTT. The variable domain in full, with the rest retrieved from reference TRBV5-1 and TRBJ1-1, is KAGVTQTPRYLIKTRGQQVTLSCSPISGHRSVSWYQQTPGQGLQFLFEYFSETQRNKGNFPGRFSGRQFSNSRSEMNVSTLELGDSALYLCASSPRTGGRTEAFFGQGTRLTVV.

This chain uses TRBV18 with TRBJ2-2, with D tentatively TRBD1 (5 bases). V lost 3 bases to trimming and J lost 0 bases, with 11 bases between them. Germline V lookup: CDR1 KGHSH, CDR2 LQKENI. The CDR3 sequence is 16 residues long. The CDR3 DNA is TGTGCCAGCTCACCTCGTGGGGCCCCGAACACCGGGGAGCTGTTTTTT. Translation gives CASSPRGAPNTGELFF.

V is TRBV28 and J is TRBJ1-1; D gene unclear. CDR1 MDHEN and CDR2 SYDVKM come from the germline V gene. V was trimmed by 6 bases and J by 0 bases, leaving 8 bases between them. The CDR3 loop spans 13 amino acids. CDR3 protein: CASSAYLNTEAFF. The CDR3, as DNA: TGTGCCAGCAGCGCATACCTGAACACTGAAGCTTTCTTT.

The rearrangement links TRBV28 to TRBJ1-6, with no clear D. This CDR3 has 15 amino acids. The V and J ends lost 1 base and 6 bases respectively, with 10 bases between them. The germline V gene has CDR1 MDHEN and CDR2 SYDVKM. CDR3 region: CASSLSLQFNSPLHF. Here the CDR3 DNA reads TGTGCCAGCAGTTTATCCCTACAGTTTAATTCACCCCTCCACTTT.

This clone is termed medium-sized. This sequence joins TRBV7-9 and TRBJ1-3; D uncertain. The V gene lost 7 bases and the J gene lost 0 bases, with 10 bases spanning the gap. The germline V gene has CDR1 SEHNR and CDR2 FQNEAQ (reference sequence). This CDR3 comprises 14 residues. CDR3 residues: CASTTDNSGNTIYF. In DNA, the CDR3 is TGTGCCAGCACCACCGACAACTCTGGAAACACCATATATTTT.

This clone came up once. This chain joins TRBV2 and TRBJ2-1; maybe TRBD2 (7 bases). Trimming left V 2 bases short and J 0 bases short, with 11 bases between. The germline CDR1 and CDR2 sequences are SNHLY and FYNNEI. The CDR3 has 16 amino acids. The CDR3 region has the DNA TGTGCCAGCAGTGAATCGGGGGGCAGCTCCTACAATGAGCAGTTCTTC. It is translated as CASSESGGSSYNEQFF.

V usage is TRBV10-3 and J usage is TRBJ2-2, with D uncertain. Per the germline V gene, CDR1 is ENHRY and CDR2 is SYGVKD. The CDR3 spans 11 residues. The V end lost 10 bases, the J end lost 2 bases, and 5 bases lay between the germline ends. CDR3 sequence: CATTNTGELFF. The CDR3, as DNA: TGTGCCACCACAAACACCGGGGAGCTGTTTTTT.

The V gene is TRBV5-6, the J gene TRBJ2-3; a possible D gene is TRBD2 (6 bases). CDR3 length: 15 amino acids. Germline CDR1 reads SGHDT; CDR2 reads YYEEEE. V lost 0 bases and J lost 5, with 13 bases in between. CDR3 amino acids: CASSLGGGPGDTQYF. The CDR3 DNA follows: TGTGCCAGCAGCTTGGGCGGAGGGCCGGGAGATACGCAGTATTTT.

V and J are TRBV2 and TRBJ2-7, with D possibly called TRBD1 or TRBD2 (5 bases each). Germline CDR1 and CDR2: SNHLY and FYNNEI. Trimming took 7 bases from V and 3 from J, leaving 10 bases between them. This CDR3 has 12 amino acids. The CDR3 DNA is TGTGCCAGCACGAGGGACGGCTACGAGCAGTACTTC. Translating gives CASTRDGYEQYF.